This T cell receptor (beta chain) was sequenced in a study of T-cell reconstitution after alpha-beta-depleted transplantation in children. Unique molecular identifiers were incorporated during preparation of the TCRbeta library. Each CDR3 protein gets one entry after TCRdb re-called the PCR reads with MiXCR. The sample has over 400,000 distinct CDR3 sequences, over 40% seen once; the top ten hold under 30%. Findings and caveats of the study: Where alpha-beta T cells came from about two months after transplant was reportedly several hundred expanded graft clones. T-cell numbers and diversity one year post-transplant derived largely from freshly generated T cells.

Comment on this clonotype: Its antigen remains unknown.

This CDR3 has 18 residues. The germline CDR1 and CDR2 sequences are SQVTM and ANQGSEA. The ends lost 0 bases at V and 2 bases at J; junction bases unmatched: 8. This clonotype was sampled from a girl aged 2-10 years with aplastic anemia, due to receive a stem cell transplant. The rearrangement joins TRBV29-1 to TRBJ2-7; 15 bases match TRBD2. The specimen comprised PBMCs, sampled before TCRalphabeta/CD19-depleted stem cell transplant. CDR3 DNA sequence: TGCAGCGTTGAAGACCCCGGGACTAGCGGGAGGACCCCCTACGAGCAGTACTTC. Residues: CSVEDPGTSGRTPYEQYF.